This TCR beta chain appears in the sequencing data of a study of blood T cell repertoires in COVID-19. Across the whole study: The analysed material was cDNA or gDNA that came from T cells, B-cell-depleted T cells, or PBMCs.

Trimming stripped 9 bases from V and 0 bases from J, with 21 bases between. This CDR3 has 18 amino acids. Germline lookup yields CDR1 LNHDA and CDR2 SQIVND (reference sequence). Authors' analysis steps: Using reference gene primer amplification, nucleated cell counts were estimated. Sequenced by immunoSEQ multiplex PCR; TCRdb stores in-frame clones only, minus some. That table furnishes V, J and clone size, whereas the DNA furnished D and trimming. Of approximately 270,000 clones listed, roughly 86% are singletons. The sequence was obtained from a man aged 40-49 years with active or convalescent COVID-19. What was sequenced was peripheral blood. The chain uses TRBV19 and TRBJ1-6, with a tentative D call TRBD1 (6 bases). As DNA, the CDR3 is TGTGCCAGCCAGGGGACCGTAGAAGCGAGCTCCTATAATTCACCCCTCCACTTT. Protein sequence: CASQGTVEASSYNSPLHF.